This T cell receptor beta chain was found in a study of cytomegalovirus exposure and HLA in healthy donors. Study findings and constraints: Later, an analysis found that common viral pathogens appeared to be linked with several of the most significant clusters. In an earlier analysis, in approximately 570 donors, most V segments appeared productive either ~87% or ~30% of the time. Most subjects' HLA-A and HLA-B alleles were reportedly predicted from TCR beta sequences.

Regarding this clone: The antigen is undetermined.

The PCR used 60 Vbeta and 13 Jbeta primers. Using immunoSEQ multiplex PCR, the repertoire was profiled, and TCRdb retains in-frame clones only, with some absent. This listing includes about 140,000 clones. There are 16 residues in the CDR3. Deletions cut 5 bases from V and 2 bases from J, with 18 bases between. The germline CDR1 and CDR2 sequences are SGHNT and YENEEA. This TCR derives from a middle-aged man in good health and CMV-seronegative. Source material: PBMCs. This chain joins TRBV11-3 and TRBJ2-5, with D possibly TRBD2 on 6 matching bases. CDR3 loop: CASSQRLGGKQETQYF. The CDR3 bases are TGTGCCAGCAGCCAGAGGCTGGGGGGAAAGCAAGAGACCCAGTACTTC.